The rows below give T cell receptor beta chains drawn from one sample of a study of T cell changes during pregnancy in multiple sclerosis. This table comes from immunoSEQ multiplex PCR, and its TCRdb copy is limited to in-frame clones, with some not included. The sample holds about 110,000 clones, 85% to 95% seen once. Sequenced material: peripheral blood, taken in the third trimester of pregnancy. These receptors all come from a female donor in good health, enrolled as a control in a pregnancy study. CDR3s include the opening cysteine and the closing phenylalanine or tryptophan. Each record gives: V gene, D gene, J gene, clone size, CDR3 DNA, CDR3 protein. A D gene is named only where the DNA matches it firmly. The size field is filled for only some rows; it gives once, few, many or a size class.

TRBV19	TRBD1	TRBJ2-3	.	TGTGCCAGTATGAGGGACAGGGAAGCAGATACGCAGTATTTT	CASMRDREADTQYF
TRBV5-4	.	TRBJ2-7	.	TGTGCCACCACCCCCGGTTCCTCCTACGAGCAGTACTTC	CATTPGSSYEQYF
TRBV4-3	.	TRBJ1-1	once	TGCGCCAGCAGCCAAAACACGGGGTACACTGAAGCTTTCTTT	CASSQNTGYTEAFF
TRBV6-5	TRBD1	TRBJ1-6	.	TGTGCCAGCAGTCCTACAGGGGGTAATTCACCCCTCCACTTT	CASSPTGGNSPLHF
TRBV29-1	.	TRBJ1-1	few	TGCAGCGCTCGACAGGCCGGGGACACTGAAGCTTTCTTT	CSARQAGDTEAFF
TRBV6-6	.	TRBJ2-2	.	TGTGCCAGCTTGAAAGCGGTGAACACCGGGGAGCTGTTTTTT	CASLKAVNTGELFF
TRBV4-3	TRBD2	TRBJ2-1	.	TGCGCCAGCAGCCAGGGGACTAGCGGGACCTCCTACAATGAGCAGTTCTTC	CASSQGTSGTSYNEQFF
TRBV4-3	.	TRBJ1-1	.	TGCGCCAGCAGCCAAGACGGCACTGAAGCTTTCTTT	CASSQDGTEAFF
TRBV15	.	TRBJ2-2	.	TGTGCCACCAGCAGAGAAAGCAGCGCGAACACCGGGGAGCTGTTTTTT	CATSRESSANTGELFF
TRBV2	.	TRBJ1-6	.	TGTGCCAGCGGGATGGGACAAAATAATTCACCCCTCCACTTT	CASGMGQNNSPLHF
TRBV7-2	.	TRBJ1-6	.	TGTGCCAGCAGCCCATATCGCCAAGGGGATTCACCCCTCCACTTT	CASSPYRQGDSPLHF
TRBV2	.	TRBJ1-1	.	TGTGCCAGCAGTGATATAGGCGGGAAGAAGACTGAAGCTTTCTTT	CASSDIGGKKTEAFF
TRBV19	TRBD1	TRBJ2-7	.	TGTGCCAGTAGTATAGACGGGACAGCCCCTAACCTCGAGCAGTACTTC	CASSIDGTAPNLEQYF
TRBV10-3	TRBD1	TRBJ1-4	.	TGTGCCATCAGTGAGAACGACAGGGTGCAGGAAAAACTGTTTTTT	CAISENDRVQEKLFF
TRBV4-3	TRBD1	TRBJ2-3	once	TGCGCCAGCAGCCAGCAGGGGGTCGGCACAGATACGCAGTATTTT	CASSQQGVGTDTQYF